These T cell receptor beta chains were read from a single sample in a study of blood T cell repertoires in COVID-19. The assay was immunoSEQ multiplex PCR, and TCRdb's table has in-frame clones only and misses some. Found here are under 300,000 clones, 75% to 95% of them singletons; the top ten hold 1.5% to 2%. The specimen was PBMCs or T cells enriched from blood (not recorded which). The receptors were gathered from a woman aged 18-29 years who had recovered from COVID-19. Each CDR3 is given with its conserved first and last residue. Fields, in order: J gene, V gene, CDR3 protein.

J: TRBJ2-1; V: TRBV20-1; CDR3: CSASQYNEQFF
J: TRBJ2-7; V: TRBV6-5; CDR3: CASSNRDRGSEQYF
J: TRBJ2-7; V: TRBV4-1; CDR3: CASSQGASGPYEQYF
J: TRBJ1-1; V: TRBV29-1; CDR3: CSVALPLQGKAFF
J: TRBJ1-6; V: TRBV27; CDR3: CASSLSGGRNSPLHF
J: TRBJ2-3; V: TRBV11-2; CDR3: CASSLASADTQYF
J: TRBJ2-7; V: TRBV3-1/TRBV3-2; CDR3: CASSQVPRGQTSYEQYF
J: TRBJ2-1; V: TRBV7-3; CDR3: CASSLSGGSASNEQFF
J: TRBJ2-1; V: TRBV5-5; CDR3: CASSFYRISSYNEQFF
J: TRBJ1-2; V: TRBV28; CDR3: CASDPYRGRDWYGYTF
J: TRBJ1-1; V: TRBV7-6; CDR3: CASSPHGWSEAFF
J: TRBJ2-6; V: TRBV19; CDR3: CASSLGWEGFGGRTSGANVLTF
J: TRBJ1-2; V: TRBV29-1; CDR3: CSVPDRRYGYTF
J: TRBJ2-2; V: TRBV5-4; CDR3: CASSSVTGNTGELFF
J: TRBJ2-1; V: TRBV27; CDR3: CASSSIWPATEGRSYNEQFF
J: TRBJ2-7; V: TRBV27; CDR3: CASSLSARRGYEQYF
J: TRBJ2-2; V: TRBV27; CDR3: CASSLGQQNTGELFF
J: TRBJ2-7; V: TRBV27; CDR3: CASSRGAGEEQYF
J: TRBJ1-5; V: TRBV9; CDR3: CASSVTGTNQPQHF
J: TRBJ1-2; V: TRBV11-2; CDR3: CASSRQATNYGYTF
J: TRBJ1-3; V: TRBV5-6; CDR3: CASSLFQGIVGNTIYF
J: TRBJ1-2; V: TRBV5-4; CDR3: CASSLRGSPYGYTF
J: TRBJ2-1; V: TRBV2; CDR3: CASREDLKQFF
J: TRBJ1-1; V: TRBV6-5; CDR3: CASRGGVLTEAFF
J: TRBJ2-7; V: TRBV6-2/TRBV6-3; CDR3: CASSYSWDSGAYEQYF
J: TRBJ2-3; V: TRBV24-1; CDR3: CATSEGLAGGSRVTDTQYF
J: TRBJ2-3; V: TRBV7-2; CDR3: CASRLAGTNTDTQYF